The 21 T cell receptor beta chains listed next were all sequenced from one sample in a study of cytomegalovirus exposure and HLA in healthy donors. Both 60 Vbeta primers and 13 Jbeta primers went into the PCR. TCRdb's copy holds only in-frame clones and misses some; the assay was immunoSEQ multiplex PCR. The profile shows around 91,000 clones, 64% of them singletons. Sequenced: PBMCs. These receptors were taken from a man aged 55 to 69 in good health and CMV-seronegative.

The chain links TRBV1 to TRBJ2-7; the listed D gene, TRBD2, was not tested against the DNA. TRBV1 is a pseudogene locus. The CDR3 sequence is 17 residues long. For the CDR3, the DNA is TGCACCAGCAGCCAAAGGTCTAGTGGGGGAGGCAAGTACGAGCAGTACTTC. Its translation is CTSSQRSSGGGKYEQYF.

V and J are TRBV28 and TRBJ2-7; TRBD1 agrees at 7 bases. Germline lookup yields CDR1 MDHEN and CDR2 SYDVKM. The CDR3 runs 14 residues. Trimming took 8 bases from V and 0 from J; bases not matched to a gene: 7. The CDR3 nucleotides read TGTGCCAGCCTCCGGGACAGAGCCTCCTACGAGCAGTACTTC. It specifies CASLRDRASYEQYF.

The chain links TRBV5-5 to TRBJ1-5; D is perhaps TRBD1 (5 bases). Trimming shortened V by 1 base and J by 2 bases, and 7 bases separated the two germline ends. The CDR3 is made up of 14 amino acids. CDR1 SGHKS and CDR2 YYEKEE come from the germline V gene (reference sequence). CDR3 sequence reads: CASSLLGGNQPQHF. The CDR3 DNA is TGTGCCAGCAGCTTGCTAGGGGGCAATCAGCCCCAGCATTTT.

The CDR3 DNA reads as TGTGCCAGTAGTACTAGCGGGGGGGAGACCCAGTACTTC. It is translated as CASSTSGGETQYF. The chain carries TRBV19 and TRBJ2-5, with 11 nucleotides matching TRBD2. The ends lost 4 bases at V and 5 bases at J; junction bases unmatched: 0. This CDR3 has 13 residues. Looked up from germline, CDR1 is LNHDA and CDR2 is SQIVND (reference sequence).

This clone was seen only a few times. This sequence joins TRBV5-4 and TRBJ1-1, with unresolved D. There are 13 residues in the CDR3. Trimming took 4 bases from V and 4 from J, leaving 11 bases between them. Germline CDR1 SGHNT, CDR2 YYREEE (reference sequence). DNA of the CDR3: TGTGCCAGCAGCCTTGGGAGGCCCACTGAAGCTTTCTTT. Translated, it gives CASSLGRPTEAFF.

The chain has TRBV4-2 and TRBJ2-1; 9 bases are shared with TRBD2. This CDR3 has 17 amino acids. Trimming cost V 0 bases and J 6 bases; bases outside gene matches: 9. Germline CDR1 reads LGHNA; CDR2 reads YNFKEQ. In DNA form, the CDR3 reads TGTGCCAGCAGCCAAGAACGCCGCGGGAGGGCAGTCAATGAGCAGTTCTTC. The encoded protein is CASSQERRGRAVNEQFF.

The chain couples TRBV10-1 to TRBJ2-3; 9 nucleotides agree with TRBD2. CDR3 size: 16 residues. Trimming took 3 bases from V and 6 from J; bases not matched to a gene: 10. Germline loops: CDR1 WNHNN, CDR2 SYGVQD (reference sequence). The CDR3, as DNA: TGCGCCAGCAGTGAAGAGGCGGGAGGGGGCATCGATACGCAGTATTTT. It is translated as CASSEEAGGGIDTQYF.

CDR3 amino acids: CASSQVRPENTEAFF. For the CDR3, the DNA is TGCGCCAGCAGCCAAGTGAGGCCGGAGAACACTGAAGCTTTCTTT. The rearrangement links TRBV4-1 to TRBJ1-1, with D uncertain. Germline loops: CDR1 MGHRA, CDR2 YSYEKL. The V end was cut by 1 base, the J end by 1 base, with 10 bases between. CDR3 length equals 15 residues.

The CDR3 sequence: CASSNPSGQLAQYF. The CDR3 region has the DNA TGTGCCAGCAGTAACCCTAGCGGACAATTGGCCCAGTACTTC. V usage is TRBV5-4 and J usage is TRBJ2-5; 7 bases line up with TRBD2. The CDR3 has 14 amino acids. CDR1 is SGHNT, CDR2 YYREEE, per germline (reference sequence). J lost 9 bases, V lost 5 bases, and 13 bases had no gene match.

About this clone itself: Mismatch with germline at one junction end may stem from a read error. The V call is TRBV28, the J call TRBJ2-7, with D perhaps TRBD1 (5 bases). In germline, CDR1 is MDHEN, CDR2 SYDVKM. The CDR3 consists of 14 residues. The CDR3 sequence is CASSLLRESSEQYF. The DNA for the CDR3 is TGTGCCAGCAGCCTCCTCAGGGAATCCTCCGAGCAGTACTTC.

The rearrangement uses TRBV7-6 and TRBJ2-1; TRBD1 agrees at 9 bases. This CDR3 is built from 14 residues. CDR1 SGHVS and CDR2 FNYEAQ come from the germline V gene. Trimming at V came to 5 bases and at J to 7 bases, leaving 6 bases not matched to a gene. The CDR3 DNA follows: TGTGCCAGCAGCATACAGGGGGCGTGGAATGAGCAGTTCTTC. Amino acid sequence: CASSIQGAWNEQFF.

This sequence joins TRBV7-3 and TRBJ2-5; TRBD2 is a possible D gene (7 bases). The CDR3 is 13 amino acids. The germline CDR1 and CDR2 sequences are SGHTA and FQGTGA. Trimming shortened V by 0 bases and J by 7 bases, and 9 bases separated the two germline ends. The CDR3 DNA sequence: TGTGCCAGCAGCTTAACAGGGGGGGGGACCCAGTACTTC. The encoded protein is CASSLTGGGTQYF.

V and J are TRBV5-8 and TRBJ2-7; possible D gene TRBD2, 6 bases. Trimming shortened V by 5 bases and J by 4 bases, and 19 bases separated the two germline ends. CDR1 and CDR2 (germline): SGHTS, YDEGEE. The CDR3 length is 15 residues. The CDR3 loop reads CASRGAGLKRYEQYF. The CDR3 nucleotides are TGTGCCAGCAGGGGAGCGGGCCTGAAACGGTACGAGCAGTACTTC.

This clone was counted only a few times. This CDR3 reads CASMNSGTGYYGYTF. In nucleotides, the CDR3 is TGTGCCAGCATGAACTCTGGGACAGGGTACTATGGCTACACCTTC. This chain joins TRBV6-5 and TRBJ1-2; 9 bases are shared with TRBD1. From germline, CDR1 is MNHEY and CDR2 SVGAGI. CDR3 length: 15 amino acids. Losses at the gene ends were 7 bases for V and 3 bases for J; bases not matched to a gene: 9.

This clone was seen a handful of times. The chain couples TRBV6-5 to TRBJ1-2, with 12 bases identical to TRBD1. Unmatched junction bases numbered 9, after V lost 8 bases and J lost 5 bases. The germline V gene has CDR1 MNHEY and CDR2 SVGAGI. This CDR3 is 15 amino acids long. This CDR3 reads CASQPGQGAGYGYTF. The CDR3 DNA is TGTGCCAGCCAGCCGGGACAGGGGGCCGGGTATGGCTACACCTTC.

This chain joins TRBV5-1 and TRBJ2-1; 12 nucleotides align to TRBD2. The germline V gene has CDR1 SGHRS and CDR2 YFSETQ. The V gene end was trimmed by 4 bases and the J gene end by 6 bases; junction bases not matched to a gene: 2. This CDR3 region has 14 residues. CDR3: CASSTTSGSNEQFF. Written as DNA, the CDR3 is TGCGCCAGCAGCACGACTAGCGGGAGCAATGAGCAGTTCTTC.

Worth noting for this clone: At one of its ends the junction is not consistent with the germline gene, which may arise from a read error. The chain links TRBV7-9 to TRBJ1-1; D not certain. This CDR3 is built from 13 residues. Germline CDR1 SEHNR, CDR2 FQNEAQ (reference sequence). CDR3 DNA sequence: TGTGCCAGCAACTTACAGATGAACACTGAAGCTTTCTTT. Its translation is CASNLQMNTEAFF.

The gene calls are TRBV18 and TRBJ2-5; TRBD2 aligns across 9 bases. Germline CDR1 KGHSH, CDR2 LQKENI. The CDR3 loop spans 19 amino acids. Trimming took 2 bases from V and 5 from J; bases not matched to a gene: 18. CDR3 nucleotides: TGTGCCAGCTCACCAAAGACTATAAGCGGGGGGACAACTTCTGAGACCCAGTACTTC. Residues: CASSPKTISGGTTSETQYF.

In nucleotides, the CDR3 is TGCGCCAGCAGCGCAACAGGGGTGGAAGATACGCAGTATTTT. Translating gives CASSATGVEDTQYF. The rearrangement uses TRBV5-1 and TRBJ2-3, with 7 bases aligning to TRBD1. The CDR3 has 14 residues. V shed 4 bases, J shed 5 bases, and the junction held 7 bases outside the gene matches. From germline, CDR1 is SGHRS and CDR2 YFSETQ.

This clone turned up a few times. The CDR3 loop is CASSLGGSPLHF. The CDR3, as DNA: TGTGCCAGCAGCTTGGGGGGTTCACCCCTCCACTTT. This chain links TRBV7-3 with TRBJ1-6, with a weak D call TRBD1 (5 bases). The ends were cut back, 3 bases at V and 9 bases at J, with 6 bases in the middle. CDR1 and CDR2 from the germline V gene are SGHTA and FQGTGA. The CDR3 consists of 12 residues.

The J gene is TRBJ2-3, the V gene TRBV11-3; D is uncertain. The CDR3 runs to 12 residues. Germline V gene lookup returns CDR1 SGHNT and CDR2 YENEEA. Deletions cut 5 bases from V and 0 bases from J, with 3 bases between. CDR3 amino acids: CASSLSTDTQYF. Here the CDR3 DNA reads TGTGCCAGCAGCCTGAGCACAGATACGCAGTATTTT. Variable domain in full (rest from reference TRBV11-3 and TRBJ2-3): EAGVVQSPRYKIIEKKQPVAFWCNPISGHNTLYWYLQNLGQGPELLIRYENEEAVDDSQLPKDRFSAERLKGVDSTLKIQPAELGDSAVYLCASSLSTDTQYFGPGTRLTVL.